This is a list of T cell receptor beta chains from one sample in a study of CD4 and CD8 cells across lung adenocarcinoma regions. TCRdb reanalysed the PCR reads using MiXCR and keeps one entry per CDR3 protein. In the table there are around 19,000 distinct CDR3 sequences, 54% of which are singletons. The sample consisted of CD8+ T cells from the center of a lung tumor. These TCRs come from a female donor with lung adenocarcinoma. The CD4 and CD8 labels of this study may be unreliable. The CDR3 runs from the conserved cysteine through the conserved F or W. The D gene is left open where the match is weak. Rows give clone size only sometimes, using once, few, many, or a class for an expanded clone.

DNA: TGTGCCACTCGATTCGGGCGCTACAATGAGCAGTTCTTC
CDR3: CATRFGRYNEQFF
size: .
D: .
J: TRBJ2-1
V: TRBV6-1

DNA: TGCAGTGCTCCCAGGGGAGCCAGGGGAGATACGCAGTATTTT
CDR3: CSAPRGARGDTQYF
size: few
D: .
J: TRBJ2-3
V: TRBV20-1

DNA: TGTGCCAGCAGCCGAAAACAGGGCGAAGGGGGGACCCAGTACTTC
CDR3: CASSRKQGEGGTQYF
size: many
D: .
J: TRBJ2-5
V: TRBV6-1

DNA: TGTGCCAGCAGTTACCCCCGGGGACAGGGGAAGGACGAGCAGTACTTC
CDR3: CASSYPRGQGKDEQYF
size: many
D: TRBD1
J: TRBJ2-7
V: TRBV6-5

DNA: TGTGCCGGGGGGGAAGGGGGCCGAGGCAAAGAGACGCAGTATTTT
CDR3: CAGGEGGRGKETQYF
size: .
D: .
J: TRBJ2-3
V: TRBV10-3

DNA: TGTGCCAGCAGTTACAGGACTAGCGGATTTCATGAGCAGTTCTTC
CDR3: CASSYRTSGFHEQFF
size: few
D: TRBD2
J: TRBJ2-1
V: TRBV6-5

DNA: TGTGCCAGCAGTGAAGGGTTGGAGACCCAGTACTTC
CDR3: CASSEGLETQYF
size: many
D: .
J: TRBJ2-5
V: TRBV27

DNA: TGTGCCAGCCGCGGGATAGAGACCCAGTACTTC
CDR3: CASRGIETQYF
size: many
D: .
J: TRBJ2-5
V: TRBV6-1

DNA: TGTGCCAGCAGTCCCCGAGCCTTAGCGGGAGGCACAGATACGCAGTATTTT
CDR3: CASSPRALAGGTDTQYF
size: many
D: TRBD2
J: TRBJ2-3
V: TRBV27

DNA: TGTGCCAGCAGTGAAGAGTCCCCCCCCCCTGGCTACGAGCAGTACTTC
CDR3: CASSEESPPPGYEQYF
size: .
D: .
J: TRBJ2-7
V: TRBV6-1

DNA: TGTGCCAGCAAGACACAGGGATTTTACGAGCAGTACTTC
CDR3: CASKTQGFYEQYF
size: .
D: .
J: TRBJ2-7
V: TRBV6-1

DNA: TGTGCCAGCAGTGATCCACTCACAGGTGTGAGCACCGGGGCGCAGTATTTT
CDR3: CASSDPLTGVSTGAQYF
size: .
D: .
J: TRBJ2-3
V: TRBV10-3

DNA: TGTGGCAGCGGTCCTCAAGATACGCAGTATTTC
CDR3: CGSGPQDTQYF
size: many
D: .
J: TRBJ2-3
V: TRBV27

DNA: TGTGCCAGCAGCTTAGATTTCTACACCTTC
CDR3: CASSLDFYTF
size: .
D: .
J: TRBJ1-2
V: TRBV11-3

DNA: TGCGCCAGCAGCGCCGGGACTAACTCCTACGAGCAGTACTTC
CDR3: CASSAGTNSYEQYF
size: .
D: TRBD2
J: TRBJ2-7
V: TRBV5-1

DNA: TGTGCCAGCGGGCCGGGGCTGGGAGCCAAAAACATTCAGTACTTC
CDR3: CASGPGLGAKNIQYF
size: .
D: .
J: TRBJ2-4
V: TRBV27

DNA: TGTGCCAGCAGTTACTCGTGGCAGGGATTAAATGAGCAGTTCTTC
CDR3: CASSYSWQGLNEQFF
size: .
D: .
J: TRBJ2-1
V: TRBV6-5

DNA: TGTGCCAGCATTACTACCCCGGACACTGGGTATGGCTACACCTTC
CDR3: CASITTPDTGYGYTF
size: .
D: .
J: TRBJ1-2
V: TRBV6-5

DNA: TGTGCCAGCAGCTTAGGGGCTAGCGGGAGCTCCTACAATGAGCAGTTCTTC
CDR3: CASSLGASGSSYNEQFF
size: .
D: TRBD2
J: TRBJ2-1
V: TRBV7-8

DNA: TGTGCCAGCAGCCCCCAGGGGCAAGAGACCCAGTACTTC
CDR3: CASSPQGQETQYF
size: .
D: .
J: TRBJ2-5
V: TRBV6-1

DNA: TGTGCCAGCAGACGAGGGATCTCTGGAAACACCATATATTTT
CDR3: CASRRGISGNTIYF
size: few
D: .
J: TRBJ1-3
V: TRBV6-1

DNA: TGTGCCAGCAGCTCGCAGGGGGTTGCGTTCTTC
CDR3: CASSSQGVAFF
size: .
D: TRBD1
J: TRBJ2-1
V: TRBV5-4

DNA: TGTGCCAGCAGTTACTTGGGGCAGGCGAAGCACGAGCAGTACTTC
CDR3: CASSYLGQAKHEQYF
size: .
D: .
J: TRBJ2-7
V: TRBV6-5

DNA: TGTGCCAGCAGTGTGCGAGGGGCTGCGAACACCGGTACGCAGTATTTT
CDR3: CASSVRGAANTGTQYF
size: once
D: .
J: TRBJ2-3
V: TRBV6-1

DNA: TGTGCGGGCCGCGGGGGCCGTGATCAAGAGACCCAGTATTTC
CDR3: CAGRGGRDQETQYF
size: .
D: .
J: TRBJ2-5
V: TRBV6-1

DNA: TGTGCCAGCAGTCGACGGTTCCTTGACATCCAGTACTTC
CDR3: CASSRRFLDIQYF
size: .
D: .
J: TRBJ2-4
V: TRBV27

DNA: TGTGCCAGCAGTTCCACACTAGCGGGGACTCGGAGAGAGACCCAGTACTTC
CDR3: CASSSTLAGTRRETQYF
size: .
D: TRBD2
J: TRBJ2-5
V: TRBV6-5

DNA: TGTGCCGGCCACGGACGAGGATACCCAGAGACCCAGTATTTT
CDR3: CAGHGRGYPETQYF
size: .
D: .
J: TRBJ2-3
V: TRBV6-1

DNA: TGTGCCAGCAGTGCATCTCAGCGTCACAATGAGCAGTTCTTC
CDR3: CASSASQRHNEQFF
size: medium-sized
D: .
J: TRBJ2-1
V: TRBV6-1

DNA: TGTGCCAGCAGCTTAGTAGGTGTAGGCAGTCTCCCCTACGAGCAGTACTTC
CDR3: CASSLVGVGSLPYEQYF
size: medium-sized
D: .
J: TRBJ2-7
V: TRBV7-6

DNA: TGTGCCAGCAGTTTAAAGGGAAGGTATGGCTACACCTTC
CDR3: CASSLKGRYGYTF
size: medium-sized
D: .
J: TRBJ1-2
V: TRBV6-5

DNA: TGTGCCAGCGGTCATCCAGAGACCCAGTATTTC
CDR3: CASGHPETQYF
size: many
D: .
J: TRBJ2-3
V: TRBV27

DNA: TGTGCCAGCGGCTTTACTGGGGCCAACGTCCTGACTTTC
CDR3: CASGFTGANVLTF
size: .
D: .
J: TRBJ2-6
V: TRBV6-1

DNA: TGTGCCAGCAGTTTAGGGTTCGGGGGTAACGAAGAGACCCAGTACTTC
CDR3: CASSLGFGGNEETQYF
size: medium-sized
D: .
J: TRBJ2-5
V: TRBV27

DNA: TGCGCCAGCAGCTTGGGCCAGAGCTCCAACTATGGCTACACCTTC
CDR3: CASSLGQSSNYGYTF
size: few
D: .
J: TRBJ1-2
V: TRBV5-1

DNA: TGTGCCAGCAGTGGCACTAGCGGCACAGATACGCAGTATTTT
CDR3: CASSGTSGTDTQYF
size: few
D: TRBD2
J: TRBJ2-3
V: TRBV6-1

DNA: TGTGCCAGCACTCAAGCCCCATACTATGGCTACACCTTC
CDR3: CASTQAPYYGYTF
size: .
D: .
J: TRBJ1-2
V: TRBV6-1

DNA: TGTGCCAGCAGTTTGACAGTCAATCAGCCCCAGCATTTT
CDR3: CASSLTVNQPQHF
size: few
D: .
J: TRBJ1-5
V: TRBV27

DNA: TGTGCCAGCAGTCCGCCAGGGACGAACATTCAGTACTTC
CDR3: CASSPPGTNIQYF
size: .
D: .
J: TRBJ2-4
V: TRBV6-1

DNA: TGTGCCAGGGGGCAGAGGGGGGGCGCCACAGAGACGCAGTATTTT
CDR3: CARGQRGGATETQYF
size: once
D: .
J: TRBJ2-3
V: TRBV6-1

DNA: TGTGCCAGCAGGCCGGCGCGGGGCGCCAAAGATACTCAGTACTTT
CDR3: CASRPARGAKDTQYF
size: .
D: .
J: TRBJ2-3
V: TRBV6-1

DNA: TGCGCCAGCAGTGAGATGCTCGGAACGTCACCCCTCCACTTT
CDR3: CASSEMLGTSPLHF
size: .
D: .
J: TRBJ1-6
V: TRBV10-2

DNA: TGTGCCAGCAGACTAGCGACCTACTACGAGCAGTACTTC
CDR3: CASRLATYYEQYF
size: .
D: TRBD2
J: TRBJ2-7
V: TRBV6-1

DNA: TGTGCCAGCAAAGTTGGGGGGGCAGGTAGGGACATTCAGTACTTC
CDR3: CASKVGGAGRDIQYF
size: .
D: .
J: TRBJ2-4
V: TRBV6-1

DNA: TGTGCCAGCCGCGAAGAGGCGCGGGGGGCCAAAGACATGCAGTATTTC
CDR3: CASREEARGAKDMQYF
size: .
D: TRBD2
J: TRBJ2-4
V: TRBV6-1

DNA: TGTGCCAGCAGCTTATTTCCTCTGACTAGCGGGAGGGGGGGTGAGCAGTTCTTC
CDR3: CASSLFPLTSGRGGEQFF
size: few
D: TRBD2
J: TRBJ2-1
V: TRBV11-3

DNA: TGTGCCAGCAGCCAAGGTATAGCGGGAGGCCGGAGTCAGCAGTTCTTC
CDR3: CASSQGIAGGRSQQFF
size: .
D: TRBD2
J: TRBJ2-1
V: TRBV7-3

DNA: TGTGCCAGCAGCTCCCTAACGGCGGCGGCCCAGCAGTACTTC
CDR3: CASSSLTAAAQQYF
size: .
D: .
J: TRBJ2-7
V: TRBV6-1

DNA: TGTGCCAGCAGTTCCCCACTTTTCGGCACCTCCACAGATACGCAGTATTTT
CDR3: CASSSPLFGTSTDTQYF
size: medium-sized
D: .
J: TRBJ2-3
V: TRBV27